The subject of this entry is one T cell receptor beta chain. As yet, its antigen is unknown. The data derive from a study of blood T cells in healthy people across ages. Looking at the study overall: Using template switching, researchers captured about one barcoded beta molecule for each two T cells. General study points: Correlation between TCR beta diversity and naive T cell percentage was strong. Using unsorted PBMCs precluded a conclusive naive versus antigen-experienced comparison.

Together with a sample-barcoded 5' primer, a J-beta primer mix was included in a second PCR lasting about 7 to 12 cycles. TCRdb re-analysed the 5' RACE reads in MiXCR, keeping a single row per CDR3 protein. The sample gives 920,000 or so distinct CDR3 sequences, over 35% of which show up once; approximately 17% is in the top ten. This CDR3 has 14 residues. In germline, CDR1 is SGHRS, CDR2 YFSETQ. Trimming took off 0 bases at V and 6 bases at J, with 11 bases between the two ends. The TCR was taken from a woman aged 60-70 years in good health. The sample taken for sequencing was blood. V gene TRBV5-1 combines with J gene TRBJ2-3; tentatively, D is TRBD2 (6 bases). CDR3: CASSLGTRGDTQYF. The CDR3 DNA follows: TGCGCCAGCAGCTTGGGAACGCGGGGTGATACGCAGTATTTT.